A selection of T cell receptor beta chains follows, all from one sample in a study of shared clonotypes between healthy human individuals. Data came from immunoSEQ multiplex PCR; TCRdb stores just in-frame clones and leaves some out. The table lists 2,500,000 or so clones, over 85% of them singletons. Sequencing was performed on naive CD4+ T cells from PBMCs. Source of these receptors: a man younger than 35 in good health. Some clones in this sample may be carry-over from other donors' samples. CDR3s include the opening cysteine and the closing phenylalanine or tryptophan. Fields, in order: D gene, V gene, clone size, J gene, CDR3 DNA, CDR3 protein. A D gene is named only where the DNA matches it firmly. Where a row states a size, it is once, few, many or the class of an expanded clone; other rows omit it.

D: TRBD1; V: TRBV9; size: -; J: TRBJ1-3; DNA: TGTGCCAGCAGCGTAGGTCCAGGGGGTTCTGGAAACACCATATATTTT; CDR3: CASSVGPGGSGNTIYF
D: -; V: TRBV7-2; size: -; J: TRBJ2-1; DNA: TGTGCCAGCAGCCCTAACCGGGGAGGGGGATCCTACAATGAGCAGTTCTTC; CDR3: CASSPNRGGGSYNEQFF
D: TRBD2; V: TRBV27; size: -; J: TRBJ2-7; DNA: TGTGCCAGCATGGTAGCGGGATCCTACGAGCAGTACTTC; CDR3: CASMVAGSYEQYF
D: -; V: TRBV30; size: -; J: TRBJ2-1; DNA: TGTGCCTGGAGTGTACCTGGCGGAGGCCCCCACTCCTACAATGAGCAGTTCTTC; CDR3: CAWSVPGGGPHSYNEQFF
D: -; V: TRBV29-1; size: -; J: TRBJ2-7; DNA: TGCAGCGTTGCCTTGATTCGGACTGCACTAAGCGAGCAGTACTTC; CDR3: CSVALIRTALSEQYF
D: -; V: TRBV4-2; size: -; J: TRBJ2-3; DNA: TGTGCCAGCAGCCAAGTACCCAGTTTAGCCACAGATACGCAGTATTTT; CDR3: CASSQVPSLATDTQYF
D: -; V: TRBV5-1; size: -; J: TRBJ1-5; DNA: TGCGCCAGCAGCTTCGGGTTGTCTCAGCCCCAGCATTTT; CDR3: CASSFGLSQPQHF
D: TRBD2; V: TRBV4-1; size: -; J: TRBJ2-7; DNA: TGCGCCAGCAGCCCGCGGACAGGGGCTAGCGGGAGGGGTTCCTACGAGCAGTACTTC; CDR3: CASSPRTGASGRGSYEQYF
D: -; V: TRBV6-5; size: -; J: TRBJ2-7; DNA: TGTGCCAGCAGTTCGCCCTCGAGCTACGAGCAGTACTTC; CDR3: CASSSPSSYEQYF
D: -; V: TRBV27; size: -; J: TRBJ2-3; DNA: TGTGCCAGCAGTCTCGCGGGATCGGCAGATACGCAGTATTTT; CDR3: CASSLAGSADTQYF
D: TRBD2; V: TRBV28; size: -; J: TRBJ2-2; DNA: TGTGCCAGCCATCCCGGGGGATTAGCGGGGTACACCGGGGAGCTGTTTTTT; CDR3: CASHPGGLAGYTGELFF
D: -; V: TRBV9; size: once; J: TRBJ1-1; DNA: TGTGCCAGCAGCGTGGGGGTGGGCACTGAAGCTTTCTTT; CDR3: CASSVGVGTEAFF
D: -; V: TRBV5-1; size: -; J: TRBJ2-1; DNA: TGCGCCAGCTGTGACGCGGTCCCGAATTACAATGAGCAGTTCTTC; CDR3: CASCDAVPNYNEQFF
D: TRBD2; V: TRBV9; size: -; J: TRBJ2-5; DNA: TGTGCCAGCAGCGTAGCTGGACTAGCGGGAGGGGGACAAGAGACCCAGTACTTC; CDR3: CASSVAGLAGGGQETQYF
D: -; V: TRBV7-3; size: once; J: TRBJ2-6; DNA: TGTGCCAGTGCGGTGACACAACATTCTGGGGCCAACGTCCTGACTTTC; CDR3: CASAVTQHSGANVLTF
D: TRBD2; V: TRBV28; size: -; J: TRBJ2-7; DNA: TGTGCCAGCAGTGTGACTAGCGGTTACGAGCAGTACTTC; CDR3: CASSVTSGYEQYF
D: TRBD2; V: TRBV27; size: -; J: TRBJ2-1; DNA: TGTGCCAGCAGTTTGCTAGCGGGAGTTGAGCAGTTCTTC; CDR3: CASSLLAGVEQFF
D: -; V: TRBV4-2; size: -; J: TRBJ2-5; DNA: TGTGCCAGCAACTCAGGGGTGGGGGAGACCCAGTACTTC; CDR3: CASNSGVGETQYF
D: -; V: TRBV6-5; size: few; J: TRBJ2-2; DNA: TGTGCCAGCAGGCGCGGACAGCCGAACACCGGGGAGCTGTTTTTT; CDR3: CASRRGQPNTGELFF
D: -; V: TRBV19; size: -; J: TRBJ2-5; DNA: TGTGCCAGTAGTAACACAGACCAAGAGACCCAGTACTTC; CDR3: CASSNTDQETQYF
D: -; V: TRBV5-4; size: -; J: TRBJ2-2; DNA: TGTGCCAGCAGCTTGCTTTTGCGGTCTTACCCGAACACCGGGGAGCTGTTTTTT; CDR3: CASSLLLRSYPNTGELFF
D: -; V: TRBV2; size: few; J: TRBJ1-1; DNA: TGTGCCAGCAGTGTCCGAATCACTGAAGCTTTCTTT; CDR3: CASSVRITEAFF
D: -; V: TRBV7-6; size: -; J: TRBJ1-2; DNA: TGTGCCAGCAGCTCTAGATTGAGGGGCAGCGTCTATGGCTACACCTTC; CDR3: CASSSRLRGSVYGYTF
D: TRBD1; V: TRBV19; size: -; J: TRBJ2-7; DNA: TGTGCCAGTAGTACCCAGGGGGCTGGGGACTACGAGCAGTACTTC; CDR3: CASSTQGAGDYEQYF
D: TRBD1; V: TRBV6-5; size: -; J: TRBJ2-7; DNA: TGTGCCAGCAGGGGTAGTGGGGGACAGGGGCGGGAGCAGTACTTC; CDR3: CASRGSGGQGREQYF
D: -; V: TRBV7-2; size: -; J: TRBJ2-7; DNA: TGTGCCACCAAACCTCTGGCGGCCTCCTACGAGCAGTACTTC; CDR3: CATKPLAASYEQYF
D: -; V: TRBV4-1; size: -; J: TRBJ2-5; DNA: TGCGCCAGCAGTCTGGGGGCGGGGGAGGAGACCCAGTACTTC; CDR3: CASSLGAGEETQYF
D: -; V: TRBV19; size: -; J: TRBJ1-5; DNA: TGTGCCAGTAGTATCAGGTACAATCAGCCCCAGCATTTT; CDR3: CASSIRYNQPQHF
D: -; V: TRBV5-1; size: -; J: TRBJ2-5; DNA: TGCGCCAGCAGCGCCGATGGCAGGCGCCGTGAGACCCAGTACTTC; CDR3: CASSADGRRRETQYF
D: -; V: TRBV6-6; size: -; J: TRBJ2-2; DNA: TGTGCCAGCACATCTCCTCAGGGGCTGAACACCGGGGAGCTGTTTTTT; CDR3: CASTSPQGLNTGELFF
D: -; V: TRBV2; size: -; J: TRBJ1-5; DNA: TGTGCCAGCAGTGGGGGGGCACGGACGAGGGGACAGCCCCAGCATTTT; CDR3: CASSGGARTRGQPQHF
D: TRBD1; V: TRBV5-1; size: -; J: TRBJ1-4; DNA: TGCGCCAGCAGCCAAACTGAACAGGGGGCGGGTGAAAAACTGTTTTTT; CDR3: CASSQTEQGAGEKLFF
D: -; V: TRBV25-1; size: -; J: TRBJ2-3; DNA: TGTGCCAGCAGAGGGTGGGGTGTTGATACGCAGTATTTT; CDR3: CASRGWGVDTQYF
D: TRBD2; V: TRBV7-8; size: once; J: TRBJ2-3; DNA: TGTGCCAGCAGCCCCAGCGGGAAAGTGAGAACAGATACGCAGTATTTT; CDR3: CASSPSGKVRTDTQYF
D: TRBD1; V: TRBV2; size: few; J: TRBJ1-2; DNA: TGTGCCAGCAGTGAAAGACAGGGGGGAGGCTACACCTTC; CDR3: CASSERQGGGYTF
D: -; V: TRBV28; size: -; J: TRBJ1-5; DNA: TGTGCCAGCACCTTGGGAGTCTATCAGCCCCAGCATTTT; CDR3: CASTLGVYQPQHF
D: -; V: TRBV7-2; size: -; J: TRBJ1-1; DNA: TGTGCCAGCAGCCCCGCAGGGGTGAACACTGAAGCTTTCTTT; CDR3: CASSPAGVNTEAFF
D: -; V: TRBV5-4; size: -; J: TRBJ1-5; DNA: TGTGCCAGCAGCATCGGACGGAATCAGCCCCAGCATTTT; CDR3: CASSIGRNQPQHF
D: TRBD1; V: TRBV5-1; size: -; J: TRBJ2-5; DNA: TGCGCCAGCACCGCCCTTGACAGGGGGGATCTAGAGACCCAGTACTTC; CDR3: CASTALDRGDLETQYF
D: TRBD1; V: TRBV10-1; size: few; J: TRBJ1-2; DNA: TGCGCCAGCAGGGGAGGAGGAGGGGGCAGTGGCTACACCTTC; CDR3: CASRGGGGGSGYTF
D: -; V: TRBV29-1; size: -; J: TRBJ1-2; DNA: TGCAGCGTTGAAGATCGGGGGAGGGGCTATGGCTACACCTTC; CDR3: CSVEDRGRGYGYTF
D: TRBD1; V: TRBV28; size: -; J: TRBJ2-1; DNA: TGTGCCAGCAGCCAATTCCGGGACAGGGGGCGACTAGTACGGTACAATGAGCAGTTCTTC; CDR3: CASSQFRDRGRLVRYNEQFF
D: TRBD2; V: TRBV28; size: -; J: TRBJ2-7; DNA: TGTGCCAGCAGTTACCCCGGACTAGCGGGAGCTTCCTACGAGCAGTACTTC; CDR3: CASSYPGLAGASYEQYF
D: -; V: TRBV7-2; size: -; J: TRBJ2-7; DNA: TGTGCCAGCAGCTCCCGGCAGAGCTCCTACGAGCAGTACTTC; CDR3: CASSSRQSSYEQYF
D: -; V: TRBV6-6; size: -; J: TRBJ2-7; DNA: TGTGCCAGCAGTTACTTCCCCCTTAGCTCCTACGAGCAGTACTTC; CDR3: CASSYFPLSSYEQYF
D: TRBD1; V: TRBV7-9; size: -; J: TRBJ2-7; DNA: TGTGCCAGCAGCTTCTCGGCGTTTGGGACAGAAGACTTC; CDR3: CASSFSAFGTEDF
D: -; V: TRBV9; size: -; J: TRBJ2-7; DNA: TGTGCCAGCAGCGTAGGTGCCACAACTACTTCGAGCGAGCAGTACTTC; CDR3: CASSVGATTTSSEQYF
D: -; V: TRBV7-2; size: -; J: TRBJ2-2; DNA: TGTGCCAGCAGCTTAGAGTTGCGGGGTACCGGGGAGCTGTTTTTT; CDR3: CASSLELRGTGELFF
D: TRBD2; V: TRBV7-3; size: -; J: TRBJ2-1; DNA: TGTGCCAGCAGCTTAACCCCGGGCGGGAGCTACAATGAGCAGTTCTTC; CDR3: CASSLTPGGSYNEQFF
D: -; V: TRBV5-1; size: -; J: TRBJ2-7; DNA: TGCGCCAGCAGCTTGGATCTGGATTCCTACGAGCAGTACTTC; CDR3: CASSLDLDSYEQYF
D: -; V: TRBV12-5; size: -; J: TRBJ2-2; DNA: TGTGCTAGTGGTTTTGAGGGAATCAGCGGGGAGCTGTTTTTT; CDR3: CASGFEGISGELFF
D: -; V: TRBV5-1; size: -; J: TRBJ2-3; DNA: TGCGCCAGCAGCTCCACTGGCCGCACAGATACGCAGTATTTT; CDR3: CASSSTGRTDTQYF
D: TRBD1; V: TRBV5-1; size: -; J: TRBJ2-3; DNA: TGCGCCAGCGGTCCGGGACAGGGGCTTACAGATACGCAGTATTTT; CDR3: CASGPGQGLTDTQYF
D: TRBD2; V: TRBV5-1; size: -; J: TRBJ2-7; DNA: TGCGCCAGCAGCCCGAACTCGGGGGGTGTCTACGAGCAGTACTTC; CDR3: CASSPNSGGVYEQYF